This section outlines one T cell receptor (beta chain) sequence together with its context. In the source study's methods: Using reference gene primer amplification, nucleated cell counts were estimated. TCRdb keeps only in-frame clones here, not all; method: immunoSEQ multiplex PCR. For V, J and clone size, that table is used; D and trimming come from the DNA. This table holds roughly 230,000 clones, about 93% found once. The record originates from a study of blood T cell repertoires in COVID-19. Overall study context: Sites in the United States, Italy and Spain provided acute and convalescent COVID-19 samples. Sample material is recorded as cDNA or gDNA derived from T cells, B-cell-depleted T cells, or PBMCs.

Germline trimming cut 4 bases from V and 8 bases from J; bases unmatched to any gene: 9. The CDR3 contains 14 residues. Germline values: CDR1 SGHNT, CDR2 YYREEE (reference sequence). It was during active infection that Seattle patients were enrolled and then longitudinally followed. This chain joins TRBV5-4 and TRBJ2-1; TRBD1 matches 7 bases. The clonotype was recovered from a man aged 30-40 years with COVID-19, enrolled during active disease. What was sequenced was peripheral blood. In DNA, the CDR3 is TGTGCCAGCAGCAGGGACAGCGGATGGGATGAGCAGTTCTTC. Translation: CASSRDSGWDEQFF.